Shown below are 11 T cell receptor beta chains from a single sample sequenced in a study of blood T cell repertoires in COVID-19 (dated by TCRdb to 2020 to 2022). Libraries were made using the immunoSEQ multiplex PCR assay. TCRdb took over this immuneACCESS table, retaining in-frame rearrangements with V and J assigned. Such tables are incomplete; in checked studies, under half of the missing clones stem from an unresolved V gene, and the remainder is unexplained. The sample table holds about 380,000 clones, of which around nine tenths were seen once. More than 0.95% of the sample is held by the ten biggest clonotypes. Sequenced input: PBMCs or T cells enriched from blood (not recorded which). All receptors derive from a woman between 18 and 30 years old who had recovered from COVID-19.

The chain combines TRBV6-5 with TRBJ1-1; D uncertain. V shed 5 bases and J shed 0 bases, with 7 bases lying between them. CDR3 size: 13 residues. CDR1 MNHEY and CDR2 SVGAGI come from the germline V gene. This chain's CDR3 is CASSTEMNTEAFF. The CDR3 DNA reads TGTGCCAGCAGTACCGAGATGAACACTGAAGCTTTCTTT.

This chain connects TRBV10-3 to TRBJ2-5; TRBD1 matches at 8 bases. The germline CDR1 and CDR2 sequences are ENHRY and SYGVKD. This CDR3 is 15 amino acids long. J was trimmed by 5 bases and V by 4 bases; bases with no gene match: 9. Written as DNA, the CDR3 is TGTGCCATCAGTGTGGGGCAGGGGGCGGTCGAGACCCAGTACTTC. Amino acids: CAISVGQGAVETQYF.

The rearrangement uses TRBV6-5 and TRBJ2-7; 9 positions agree with TRBD1. V lost 4 bases to trimming and J lost 3 bases; unmatched junction nucleotides: 7. Germline assignment: CDR1 MNHEY and CDR2 SVGAGI. This CDR3 comprises 15 residues. CDR3 DNA sequence: TGTGCCAGCAGTTCCCCGGACAGGGGACTCTACGAGCAGTACTTC. Amino acid sequence: CASSSPDRGLYEQYF.

This rearrangement joins TRBV5-1 to TRBJ1-3, with D possibly TRBD1 on 6 matching bases. The CDR3 extends over 14 amino acids. V lost 3 bases and J lost 3, with 10 bases in between. In germline, CDR1 is SGHRS, CDR2 YFSETQ. The CDR3 is CASSSTGIGNTIYF. CDR3 nucleotide sequence: TGCGCCAGCAGCTCCACAGGGATTGGAAACACCATATATTTT.

The rearrangement uses TRBV6-1 and TRBJ1-6, with 12 bases matching TRBD1. Germline CDR1 and CDR2: MNHNS and SASEGT. The CDR3 is made up of 18 amino acids. Trimming at V came to 4 bases and at J to 4 bases, leaving 8 bases not matched to a gene. The CDR3 DNA reads TGTGCCAGCAGTGCACCGGGACAGGGGGCGGTGTATAATTCACCCCTCCACTTT. It translates to CASSAPGQGAVYNSPLHF.

V is TRBV7-9 and J is TRBJ2-7; 7 positions agree with TRBD2. Germline CDR1 is SEHNR and CDR2 is FQNEAQ (reference sequence). J gave up 2 bases and V 5 bases, and 9 bases lay outside the gene matches. The CDR3 is 15 amino acids. CDR3 bases: TGTGCCAGCAGCCCCGCCGGGACTAAGGCCTACGAGCAGTACTTC. Protein product: CASSPAGTKAYEQYF.

The chain carries TRBV28 and TRBJ1-2; TRBD1 agrees at 7 bases. CDR3 length: 13 amino acids. The germline gives CDR1 MDHEN, CDR2 SYDVKM. The junction had 9 bases not matched to a gene; V was cut back by 6 bases and J by 8 bases. The CDR3 sequence: CASRTSTGRGYTF. The DNA for the CDR3 is TGTGCCAGCAGGACGTCGACAGGGAGAGGCTACACCTTC.

This chain uses TRBV7-6 with TRBJ1-6, with 9 bases lining up with TRBD1. The germline gives CDR1 SGHVS, CDR2 FNYEAQ. The CDR3 spans 16 residues. V lost 5 bases and J lost 3; bases outside the gene matches: 5. CDR3 in DNA: TGTGCCAGCAGCGATACGGGACAGGGCTATAATTCACCCCTCCACTTT. Amino acid sequence: CASSDTGQGYNSPLHF.

This chain joins TRBV7-2 and TRBJ1-2; D may be TRBD1 (5 bases). In germline, CDR1 is SGHTA, CDR2 FQGNSA. The CDR3 runs to 13 residues. The V gene lost 3 bases and the J gene lost 8 bases, with 13 bases spanning the gap. For the CDR3, the DNA is TGTGCCAGCAGCTTGGGAGGGGCGCGGGGCTACACCTTC. Its translation is CASSLGGARGYTF.

The genes are TRBV6-6 and TRBJ2-7; D remains unclear. Germline V gene lookup returns CDR1 MNHNY and CDR2 SVGAGI (reference sequence). Trimming pared 2 bases from V and 2 bases from J, leaving 10 bases between. This CDR3 spans 14 amino acids. For the CDR3, the DNA is TGTGCCAGCAGTTACGAACAGTCGACCTACGAGCAGTACTTC. It is translated as CASSYEQSTYEQYF.

The chain carries TRBV6-5 and TRBJ1-2; weak D call: TRBD1 (6 bases). The CDR3 totals 14 residues. Germline V gene sequence: CDR1 MNHEY, CDR2 SVGAGI. V was pared by 2 bases and J by 8 bases, with 15 bases between. CDR3 amino acids: CASSYQTGLGGYTF. As DNA, the CDR3 is TGTGCCAGCAGTTACCAAACAGGGTTGGGCGGCTACACCTTC.